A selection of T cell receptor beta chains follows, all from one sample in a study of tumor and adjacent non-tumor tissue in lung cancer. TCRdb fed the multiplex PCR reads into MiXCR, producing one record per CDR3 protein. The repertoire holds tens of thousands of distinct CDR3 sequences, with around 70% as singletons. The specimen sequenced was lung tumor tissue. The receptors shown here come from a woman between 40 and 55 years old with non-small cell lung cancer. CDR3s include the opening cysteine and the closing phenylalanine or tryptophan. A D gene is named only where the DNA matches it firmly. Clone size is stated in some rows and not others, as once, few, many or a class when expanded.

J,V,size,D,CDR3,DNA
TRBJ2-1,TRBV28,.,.,CASSLSPAGPGIF,TGTGCCAGTAGTTTATCCCCAGCGGGCCCCGGGATCTTC
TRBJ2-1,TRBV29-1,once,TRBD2,CSVGDPGGASYDEQFF,TGCAGCGTTGGAGATCCCGGGGGGGCCTCCTACGATGAGCAGTTCTTC
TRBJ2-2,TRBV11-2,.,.,CASNPENQNIRELFF,TGTGCCAGCAACCCCGAAAATCAGAACATCCGGGAGCTGTTTTTT
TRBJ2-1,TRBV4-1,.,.,CASNQRVHPQFF,TGCGCCAGCAACCAGAGGGTGCACCCGCAGTTCTTC
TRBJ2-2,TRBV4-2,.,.,CTSSPGTGDTGELFF,TGTACCAGCAGCCCCGGGACTGGGGACACCGGGGAGTTGTTTTTT
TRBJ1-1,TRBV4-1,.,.,CASSPSDRRVTEAFF,TGCGCCAGCAGCCCGTCAGATAGGCGAGTTACTGAAGCTTTCTTT
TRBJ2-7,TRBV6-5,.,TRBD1,CASSYTGQTGFGHEQYF,TGTGCTAGCAGTTACACGGGCCAGACAGGGTTCGGACACGAGCAGTACTTC
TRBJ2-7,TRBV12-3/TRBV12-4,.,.,CASSSHSRRYEQYF,TGTGCCAGCAGTTCCCATAGCCGGCGCTACGAGCAATACTTC
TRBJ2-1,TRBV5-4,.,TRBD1,CASSSGTVIGEQFF,TGTGCCAGCAGCTCAGGGACAGTGATTGGTGAGCAGTTCTTC
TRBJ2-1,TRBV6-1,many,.,CASSEQETSYNEQFF,TGTGCCAGCAGTGAACAGGAAACCTCCTACAATGAGCAGTTCTTC
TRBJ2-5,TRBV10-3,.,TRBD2,CAISGRETQYF,TGTGCCATCAGTGGGCGGGAGACCCAATACTTC